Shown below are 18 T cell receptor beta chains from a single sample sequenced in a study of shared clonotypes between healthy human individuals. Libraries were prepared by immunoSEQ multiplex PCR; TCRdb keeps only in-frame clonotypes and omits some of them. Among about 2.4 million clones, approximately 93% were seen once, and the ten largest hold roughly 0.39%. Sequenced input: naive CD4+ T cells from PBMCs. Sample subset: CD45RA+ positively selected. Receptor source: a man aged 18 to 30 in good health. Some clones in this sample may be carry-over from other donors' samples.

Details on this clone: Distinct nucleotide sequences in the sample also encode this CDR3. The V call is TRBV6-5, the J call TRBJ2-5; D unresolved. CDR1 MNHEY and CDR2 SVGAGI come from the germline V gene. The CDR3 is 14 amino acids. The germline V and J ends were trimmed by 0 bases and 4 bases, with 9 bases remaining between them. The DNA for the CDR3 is TGTGCCAGCAGTTACTCGGTGGGCGGAGAGACCCAGTACTTC. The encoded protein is CASSYSVGGETQYF.

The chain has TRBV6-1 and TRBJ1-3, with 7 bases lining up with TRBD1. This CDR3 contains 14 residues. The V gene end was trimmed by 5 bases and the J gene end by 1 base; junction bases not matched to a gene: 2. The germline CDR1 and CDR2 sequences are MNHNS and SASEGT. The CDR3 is CASSKGASGNTIYF. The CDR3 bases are TGTGCCAGCAGTAAGGGGGCGTCTGGAAACACCATATATTTT.

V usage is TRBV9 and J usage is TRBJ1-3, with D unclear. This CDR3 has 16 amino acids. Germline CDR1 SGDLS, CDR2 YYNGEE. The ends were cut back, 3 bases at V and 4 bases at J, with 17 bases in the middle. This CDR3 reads CASSAGLRSAGNTIYF. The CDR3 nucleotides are TGTGCCAGCAGCGCAGGTCTTCGCTCGGCGGGAAACACCATATATTTT.

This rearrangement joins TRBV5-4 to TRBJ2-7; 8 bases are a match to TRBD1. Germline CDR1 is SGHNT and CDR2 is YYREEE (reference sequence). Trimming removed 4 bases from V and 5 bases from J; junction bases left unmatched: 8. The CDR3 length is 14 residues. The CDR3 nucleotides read TGTGCCAGCAGCGCGGACAGGGTGGCAAACGAGCAGTACTTC. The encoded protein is CASSADRVANEQYF. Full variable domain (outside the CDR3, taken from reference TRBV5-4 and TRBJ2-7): ETGVTQSPTHLIKTRGQQVTLRCSSQSGHNTVSWYQQALGQGPQFIFQYYREEENGRGNFPPRFSGLQFPNYSSELNVNALELDDSALYLCASSADRVANEQYFGPGTRLTVT.

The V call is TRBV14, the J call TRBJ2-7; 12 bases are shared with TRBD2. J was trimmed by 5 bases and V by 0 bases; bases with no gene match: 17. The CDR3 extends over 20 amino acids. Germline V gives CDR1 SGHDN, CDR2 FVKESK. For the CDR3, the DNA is TGTGCCAGCAGCCAAGAGACTTGGACTAGCGGGACCAAGTCCGGGGACGAGCAGTACTTC. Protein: CASSQETWTSGTKSGDEQYF.

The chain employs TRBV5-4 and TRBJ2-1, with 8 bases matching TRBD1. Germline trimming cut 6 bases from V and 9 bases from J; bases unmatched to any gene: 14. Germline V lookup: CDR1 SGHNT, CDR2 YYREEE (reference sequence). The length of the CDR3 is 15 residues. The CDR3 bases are TGTGCCAGCACCGTCGGGCAGGGGGCGAATGGTGAGCAGTTCTTC. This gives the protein CASTVGQGANGEQFF.

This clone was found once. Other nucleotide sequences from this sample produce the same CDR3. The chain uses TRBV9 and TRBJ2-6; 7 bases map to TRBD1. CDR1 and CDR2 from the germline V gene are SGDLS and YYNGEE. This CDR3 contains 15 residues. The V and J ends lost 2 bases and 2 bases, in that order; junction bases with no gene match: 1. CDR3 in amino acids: CASSVTGAGANVLTF. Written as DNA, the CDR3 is TGTGCCAGCAGCGTCACAGGGGCTGGGGCCAACGTCCTGACTTTC.

The CDR3 reads CASSRLYGGEKLFF. As DNA, the CDR3 is TGTGCCAGTAGTAGGCTGTATGGGGGAGAAAAACTGTTTTTT. The V call is TRBV19, the J call TRBJ1-4; D is possibly TRBD1 (5 bases). CDR3 size: 14 residues. V was trimmed by 4 bases and J by 8 bases, leaving 14 bases between them. Germline V gene sequence: CDR1 LNHDA, CDR2 SQIVND (reference sequence).

In DNA, the CDR3 is TGTGCCAGCAGCTCAGACAGGGCATATCAGCCCCAGCATTTT. Protein product: CASSSDRAYQPQHF. The genes are TRBV7-8 and TRBJ1-5, with 7 bases aligning to TRBD1. Germline assignment: CDR1 SGHVS and CDR2 FQNEAQ. The CDR3 spans 14 residues. The V gene end was trimmed by 4 bases and the J gene end by 5 bases; junction bases not matched to a gene: 5. Complete variable domain (other parts from reference TRBV7-8 and TRBJ1-5): GAGVSQSPRYKVAKRGQDVALRCDPISGHVSLFWYQQALGQGPEFLTYFQNEAQLDKSGLPSDRFFAERPEGSVSTLKIQRTQQEDSAVYLCASSSDRAYQPQHFGDGTRLSIL.

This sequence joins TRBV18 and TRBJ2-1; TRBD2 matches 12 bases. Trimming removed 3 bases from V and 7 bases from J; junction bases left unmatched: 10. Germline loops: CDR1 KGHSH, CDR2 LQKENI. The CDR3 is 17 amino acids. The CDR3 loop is CASSPPGLAGIGNEQFF. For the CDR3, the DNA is TGTGCCAGCTCACCCCCAGGACTAGCGGGAATCGGAAATGAGCAGTTCTTC.

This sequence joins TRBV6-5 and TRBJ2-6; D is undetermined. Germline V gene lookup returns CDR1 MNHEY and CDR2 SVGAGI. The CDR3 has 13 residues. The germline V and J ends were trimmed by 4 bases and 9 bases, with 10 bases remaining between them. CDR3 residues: CASSLSTGNVLTF. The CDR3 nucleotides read TGTGCCAGCAGTTTGTCTACGGGCAACGTCCTGACTTTC.

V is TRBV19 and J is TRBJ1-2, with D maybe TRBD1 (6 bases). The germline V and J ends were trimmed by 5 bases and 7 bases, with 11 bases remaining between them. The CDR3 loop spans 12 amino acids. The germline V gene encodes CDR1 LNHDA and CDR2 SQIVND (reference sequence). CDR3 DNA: TGTGCCAGTAGTGCCCGAGGGGGTGGCTACACCTTC. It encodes CASSARGGGYTF.

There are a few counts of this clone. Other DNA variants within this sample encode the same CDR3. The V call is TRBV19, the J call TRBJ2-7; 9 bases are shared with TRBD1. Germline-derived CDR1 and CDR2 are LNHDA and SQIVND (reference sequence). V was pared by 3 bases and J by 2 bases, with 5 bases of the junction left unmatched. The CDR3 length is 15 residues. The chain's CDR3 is CASSIPGQGTYEQYF. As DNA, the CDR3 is TGTGCCAGTAGTATCCCGGGACAGGGCACCTACGAGCAGTACTTC.

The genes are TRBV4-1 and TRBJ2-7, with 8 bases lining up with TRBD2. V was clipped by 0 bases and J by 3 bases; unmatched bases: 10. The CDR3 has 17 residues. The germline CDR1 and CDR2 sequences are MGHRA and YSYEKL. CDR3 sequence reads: CASSQDSAGGGGYEQYF. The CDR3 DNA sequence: TGCGCCAGCAGCCAAGATAGTGCGGGGGGAGGCGGCTACGAGCAGTACTTC.

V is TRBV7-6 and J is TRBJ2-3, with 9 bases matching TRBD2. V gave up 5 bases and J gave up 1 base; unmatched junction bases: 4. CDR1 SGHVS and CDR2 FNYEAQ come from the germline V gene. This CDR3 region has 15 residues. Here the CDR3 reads CASSLWTSGTDTQYF. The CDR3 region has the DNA TGTGCCAGCAGCCTCTGGACTAGCGGCACAGATACGCAGTATTTT.

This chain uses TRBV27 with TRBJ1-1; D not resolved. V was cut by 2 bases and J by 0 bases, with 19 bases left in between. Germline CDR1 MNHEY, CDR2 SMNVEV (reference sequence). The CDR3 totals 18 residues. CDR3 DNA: TGTGCCAGCAGTTTACGGTCGGCCGGACGGTTGATGAACACTGAAGCTTTCTTT. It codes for CASSLRSAGRLMNTEAFF.

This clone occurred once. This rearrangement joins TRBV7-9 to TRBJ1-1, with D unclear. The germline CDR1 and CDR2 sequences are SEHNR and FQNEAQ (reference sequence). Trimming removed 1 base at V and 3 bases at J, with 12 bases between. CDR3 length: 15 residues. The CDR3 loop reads CASSLGEGGYTEAFF. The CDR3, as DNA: TGTGCCAGCAGCTTAGGAGAGGGAGGATACACTGAAGCTTTCTTT.

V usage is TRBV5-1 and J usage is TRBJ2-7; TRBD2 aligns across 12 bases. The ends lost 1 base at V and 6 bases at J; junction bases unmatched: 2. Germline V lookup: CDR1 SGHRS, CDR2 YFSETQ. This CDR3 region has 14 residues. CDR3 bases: TGCGCCAGCAGCTTGCCGACTAGCGGGGGCGAGCAGTACTTC. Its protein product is CASSLPTSGGEQYF.